These T cell receptor beta chains were read from a single sample in a study of OX40 agonist ivuxolimab in advanced cancers. The assay was immunoSEQ multiplex PCR, and TCRdb's table has in-frame clones only and misses some. The top ten clones hold 0.5% to 0.85% of a sample with over 60,000 clones, about 85% of them seen once. The sample was CD4+ or CD8+ T cells sorted from blood, taken in a trial of the OX40 agonist ivuxolimab. The receptors come from an adult with an advanced solid tumor such as melanoma, head and neck, liver or kidney cancer. CDR3s include the opening cysteine and the closing phenylalanine or tryptophan. D genes are given only for firm matches. Clone size, where shown, is once, few, many, or a class for clones that have expanded.

clone_size: .
v_call: TRBV11-2
d_call: .
j_call: TRBJ1-6
cdr3_aa: CASSLVPQSSYNSPLHF
cdr3_nt: TGTGCCAGCAGCTTAGTCCCCCAGAGCTCCTATAATTCACCCCTCCACTTT

clone_size: .
v_call: TRBV29-1
d_call: .
j_call: TRBJ2-5
cdr3_aa: CSAHRVWETQYF
cdr3_nt: TGCAGCGCTCACAGGGTATGGGAGACCCAGTACTTC

clone_size: .
v_call: TRBV5-1
d_call: TRBD1
j_call: TRBJ2-2
cdr3_aa: CASSLTGGENTGELFF
cdr3_nt: TGCGCCAGCAGCCTAACAGGGGGCGAGAACACCGGGGAGCTGTTTTTT

clone_size: once
v_call: TRBV18
d_call: TRBD1
j_call: TRBJ1-4
cdr3_aa: CASSLRQGTNEKLFF
cdr3_nt: TGTGCCAGCTCACTTCGACAGGGAACTAATGAAAAACTGTTTTTT

clone_size: .
v_call: TRBV19
d_call: .
j_call: TRBJ1-2
cdr3_aa: CASTLGSDSPNYGYTF
cdr3_nt: TGTGCCAGTACCCTGGGGTCGGACAGTCCTAACTATGGCTACACCTTC

clone_size: .
v_call: TRBV7-3
d_call: .
j_call: TRBJ2-5
cdr3_aa: CASSLAPLSLGETQYF
cdr3_nt: TGTGCCAGCAGCTTAGCCCCCTTGAGTTTGGGTGAGACCCAGTACTTC

clone_size: .
v_call: TRBV6-5
d_call: .
j_call: TRBJ1-5
cdr3_aa: CASSYDANHAQPQHF
cdr3_nt: TGTGCCAGCAGTTATGACGCGAACCACGCCCAGCCCCAGCATTTT

clone_size: few
v_call: TRBV10-1
d_call: TRBD1
j_call: TRBJ1-2
cdr3_aa: CASTQGQGRDGYTF
cdr3_nt: TGCGCCAGCACCCAAGGACAGGGGAGAGATGGCTACACCTTC

clone_size: .
v_call: TRBV6-4
d_call: .
j_call: TRBJ1-5
cdr3_aa: CASSEQANQPQHF
cdr3_nt: TGTGCCAGCAGTGAGCAGGCCAATCAGCCCCAGCATTTT

clone_size: .
v_call: TRBV5-6
d_call: .
j_call: TRBJ1-2
cdr3_aa: CASSYQINRGTTNYGYTF
cdr3_nt: TGTGCCAGCAGTTACCAAATAAACCGAGGGACAACTAACTATGGCTACACCTTC

clone_size: .
v_call: TRBV7-9
d_call: TRBD1
j_call: TRBJ1-3
cdr3_aa: CASSPQGASGNTIYF
cdr3_nt: TGTGCCAGCAGCCCCCAGGGGGCCTCTGGAAACACCATATATTTT

clone_size: .
v_call: TRBV4-1
d_call: .
j_call: TRBJ1-1
cdr3_aa: CASSQGWGRTTEAFF
cdr3_nt: TGCGCCAGCAGCCAAGGTTGGGGGAGGACAACTGAAGCTTTCTTT

clone_size: few
v_call: TRBV6-5
d_call: .
j_call: TRBJ2-1
cdr3_aa: CASREYNEQFF
cdr3_nt: TGTGCCAGCCGAGAGTACAATGAGCAGTTCTTC

clone_size: .
v_call: TRBV19
d_call: TRBD1
j_call: TRBJ2-7
cdr3_aa: CASKRTGPGGEQYF
cdr3_nt: TGTGCCAGTAAAAGGACAGGGCCAGGAGGGGAGCAGTACTTC

clone_size: .
v_call: TRBV11-2
d_call: .
j_call: TRBJ1-5
cdr3_aa: CASSALGDGNQPQHF
cdr3_nt: TGTGCCAGCAGCGCCCTGGGAGACGGCAATCAGCCCCAGCATTTT

clone_size: .
v_call: TRBV18
d_call: .
j_call: TRBJ1-6
cdr3_aa: CASSTQVLEDSPLHF
cdr3_nt: TGTGCCAGCTCAACCCAGGTCCTGGAGGATTCACCCCTCCACTTT

clone_size: .
v_call: TRBV7-2
d_call: .
j_call: TRBJ1-5
cdr3_aa: CASSDRVGQPQHF
cdr3_nt: TGTGCCAGCAGCGACCGGGTAGGACAGCCCCAGCATTTT

clone_size: .
v_call: TRBV9
d_call: .
j_call: TRBJ2-3
cdr3_aa: CASGRYRASDTQYF
cdr3_nt: TGTGCCAGCGGACGATACCGGGCGTCAGATACGCAGTATTTT

clone_size: .
v_call: TRBV10-2
d_call: .
j_call: TRBJ1-5
cdr3_aa: CASREGRGRGNQPQHF
cdr3_nt: TGCGCCAGCAGGGAAGGGAGGGGAAGAGGAAATCAGCCCCAGCATTTT

clone_size: .
v_call: TRBV4-3
d_call: .
j_call: TRBJ1-5
cdr3_aa: CASSQEWVYITRNQPQHF
cdr3_nt: TGCGCCAGCAGCCAAGAGTGGGTTTACATAACACGCAATCAGCCCCAGCATTTT

clone_size: once
v_call: TRBV7-8
d_call: .
j_call: TRBJ2-1
cdr3_aa: CASSRLAVEQFF
cdr3_nt: TGTGCCAGCAGCCGATTAGCGGTTGAGCAGTTCTTC

clone_size: .
v_call: TRBV23-1
d_call: .
j_call: TRBJ1-1
cdr3_aa: CASSQSRGSVTEAFF
cdr3_nt: TGCGCCAGCAGTCAATCACGGGGGAGCGTCACTGAAGCTTTCTTT

clone_size: few
v_call: TRBV2
d_call: .
j_call: TRBJ1-1
cdr3_aa: CASSEVRAFF
cdr3_nt: TGTGCCAGCAGTGAAGTACGGGCTTTCTTT

clone_size: .
v_call: TRBV5-8
d_call: .
j_call: TRBJ2-5
cdr3_aa: CASSLFGSETQYF
cdr3_nt: TGTGCCAGCAGCTTGTTTGGGTCAGAGACCCAGTACTTC

clone_size: .
v_call: TRBV6-6
d_call: .
j_call: TRBJ1-1
cdr3_aa: CASTPSGLNTEAFF
cdr3_nt: TGTGCCAGCACCCCGTCCGGTCTGAACACTGAAGCTTTCTTT

clone_size: .
v_call: TRBV2
d_call: .
j_call: TRBJ2-2
cdr3_aa: CASSEVGGRGTGELFF
cdr3_nt: TGTGCCAGCAGTGAAGTGGGGGGCCGAGGGACCGGGGAGCTGTTTTTT

clone_size: .
v_call: TRBV6-8
d_call: .
j_call: TRBJ2-7
cdr3_aa: CARPPRGYEQYF
cdr3_nt: TGTGCCCGCCCCCCAAGAGGGTACGAGCAGTACTTC

clone_size: .
v_call: TRBV11-2
d_call: .
j_call: TRBJ2-3
cdr3_aa: CASSGGQRDTDTQYF
cdr3_nt: TGTGCCAGCAGCGGGGGCCAGCGAGACACAGATACGCAGTATTTT

clone_size: .
v_call: TRBV7-8
d_call: TRBD2
j_call: TRBJ2-2
cdr3_aa: CASSPQLAGVTLNTGELFF
cdr3_nt: TGTGCCAGCAGCCCGCAACTAGCGGGGGTGACACTGAACACCGGGGAGCTGTTTTTT

clone_size: .
v_call: TRBV6-1
d_call: .
j_call: TRBJ1-6
cdr3_aa: CASSGGQTSSYNSPLHF
cdr3_nt: TGTGCCAGCAGTGGCGGGCAAACGAGCTCCTATAATTCACCCCTCCACTTT

clone_size: .
v_call: TRBV19
d_call: TRBD1
j_call: TRBJ2-7
cdr3_aa: CASRESRDRDEQYF
cdr3_nt: TGTGCCAGTAGGGAGTCCCGGGACAGGGACGAGCAGTACTTC

clone_size: .
v_call: TRBV18
d_call: TRBD1
j_call: TRBJ1-2
cdr3_aa: CASSPARGTAYGYTF
cdr3_nt: TGTGCCAGCTCACCAGCCCGGGGGACAGCCTATGGCTACACCTTC

clone_size: .
v_call: TRBV11-2
d_call: .
j_call: TRBJ2-7
cdr3_aa: CASSLGFREEQYF
cdr3_nt: TGTGCCAGCAGCTTGGGGTTCAGGGAGGAGCAGTACTTC

clone_size: .
v_call: TRBV18
d_call: .
j_call: TRBJ1-1
cdr3_aa: CASSPPSQGWNTEAFF
cdr3_nt: TGTGCCAGCTCACCACCCTCGCAGGGTTGGAACACTGAAGCTTTCTTT

clone_size: once
v_call: TRBV10-2
d_call: TRBD2
j_call: TRBJ2-3
cdr3_aa: CGLGLAGTDTQYF
cdr3_nt: TGCGGACTGGGACTAGCGGGGACAGATACGCAGTATTTT

clone_size: .
v_call: TRBV7-2
d_call: TRBD1
j_call: TRBJ1-1
cdr3_aa: CASSTGQGLNTEAFF
cdr3_nt: TGTGCCAGCAGCACTGGACAGGGATTGAACACTGAAGCTTTCTTT

clone_size: .
v_call: TRBV6-1
d_call: .
j_call: TRBJ1-2
cdr3_aa: CASSELSTFDGYTF
cdr3_nt: TGTGCCAGCAGTGAACTCTCCACATTTGATGGCTACACCTTC

clone_size: .
v_call: TRBV11-2
d_call: TRBD1
j_call: TRBJ2-7
cdr3_aa: CASSAGQGSSEQYF
cdr3_nt: TGTGCCAGCAGCGCTGGACAGGGCAGCAGCGAGCAGTACTTC

clone_size: few
v_call: TRBV5-1
d_call: .
j_call: TRBJ2-3
cdr3_aa: CASRAGGGDTQYF
cdr3_nt: TGCGCCAGCAGGGCAGGGGGAGGAGATACGCAGTATTTT

clone_size: .
v_call: TRBV13
d_call: .
j_call: TRBJ2-3
cdr3_aa: CASSFEGSTSLTDTQYF
cdr3_nt: TGTGCCAGCAGCTTCGAAGGGTCGACAAGCCTCACAGATACGCAGTATTTT

clone_size: .
v_call: TRBV7-9
d_call: TRBD2
j_call: TRBJ2-3
cdr3_aa: CASSRTSGGPDTQYF
cdr3_nt: TGTGCCAGCAGCCGAACTAGCGGGGGGCCCGATACGCAGTATTTT

clone_size: .
v_call: TRBV6-1
d_call: .
j_call: TRBJ1-6
cdr3_aa: CASSERPDNSPLHF
cdr3_nt: TGTGCCAGCAGTGAGCGGCCCGATAATTCACCCCTCCACTTT

clone_size: .
v_call: TRBV4-3
d_call: .
j_call: TRBJ1-2
cdr3_aa: CASSQDEAAPYGYTF
cdr3_nt: TGCGCCAGCAGCCAAGATGAGGCGGCCCCCTATGGCTACACCTTC

clone_size: once
v_call: TRBV7-9
d_call: .
j_call: TRBJ1-1
cdr3_aa: CASSLAPIRSMNTEAFF
cdr3_nt: TGTGCCAGCAGCTTAGCCCCGATAAGATCCATGAACACTGAAGCTTTCTTT

clone_size: .
v_call: TRBV11-2
d_call: TRBD1
j_call: TRBJ1-1
cdr3_aa: CASSSDRGLAFF
cdr3_nt: TGTGCCAGCAGCTCCGACAGGGGGCTTGCTTTCTTT

clone_size: once
v_call: TRBV5-1
d_call: .
j_call: TRBJ2-5
cdr3_aa: CASSLAREETQYF
cdr3_nt: TGCGCCAGCAGCTTGGCCAGGGAAGAGACCCAGTACTTC

clone_size: .
v_call: TRBV5-8
d_call: TRBD2
j_call: TRBJ2-5
cdr3_aa: CASSPGMDSGKETQYF
cdr3_nt: TGTGCCAGCAGCCCGGGGATGGATAGCGGGAAAGAGACCCAGTACTTC

clone_size: once
v_call: TRBV29-1
d_call: TRBD2
j_call: TRBJ2-7
cdr3_aa: CSVPPRRDINPNNSGGGRPYEQYF
cdr3_nt: TGCAGCGTCCCCCCCCGCCGGGACATTAATCCGAACAATAGCGGGGGGGGCCGACCCTACGAGCAGTACTTC

clone_size: .
v_call: TRBV5-6
d_call: TRBD1
j_call: TRBJ2-7
cdr3_aa: CASSLDRAYEQYF
cdr3_nt: TGTGCCAGCAGCCTGGACAGGGCCTACGAGCAGTACTTC

clone_size: .
v_call: TRBV7-7
d_call: .
j_call: TRBJ2-5
cdr3_aa: CASSLGTAETQYF
cdr3_nt: TGTGCCAGCAGCTTAGGTACTGCAGAGACCCAGTACTTC

clone_size: .
v_call: TRBV5-1
d_call: .
j_call: TRBJ2-1
cdr3_aa: CASSLLGGARHSYNEQFF
cdr3_nt: TGCGCCAGCAGCTTATTAGGCGGGGCCAGGCACTCCTACAATGAGCAGTTCTTC

clone_size: .
v_call: TRBV5-5
d_call: TRBD2
j_call: TRBJ2-1
cdr3_aa: CASSLQAGGQWNEQFF
cdr3_nt: TGTGCCAGCAGCCTCCAGGCGGGGGGCCAGTGGAATGAGCAGTTCTTC

clone_size: .
v_call: TRBV5-6
d_call: TRBD1
j_call: TRBJ1-2
cdr3_aa: CASSRRGQIYGYTF
cdr3_nt: TGTGCCAGCAGCAGAAGGGGACAGATCTATGGCTACACCTTC

clone_size: few
v_call: TRBV5-5
d_call: .
j_call: TRBJ1-2
cdr3_aa: CASSPGGDYGYTF
cdr3_nt: TGTGCCAGCAGCCCCGGAGGAGACTATGGCTACACCTTC

clone_size: once
v_call: TRBV7-9
d_call: .
j_call: TRBJ1-2
cdr3_aa: CASSLSRVGSGYTF
cdr3_nt: TGTGCCAGCAGCTTATCGAGAGTCGGCTCTGGCTACACCTTC

clone_size: .
v_call: TRBV10-2
d_call: .
j_call: TRBJ1-2
cdr3_aa: CASSESPRYYGYTF
cdr3_nt: TGCGCCAGCAGTGAGTCGCCTCGCTACTATGGCTACACCTTC

clone_size: .
v_call: TRBV6-5
d_call: .
j_call: TRBJ2-3
cdr3_aa: CASSWGRNTDTQYF
cdr3_nt: TGTGCCAGCAGTTGGGGCCGAAACACAGATACGCAGTATTTT

clone_size: few
v_call: TRBV18
d_call: .
j_call: TRBJ1-1
cdr3_aa: CASSQGENTEAFF
cdr3_nt: TGTGCCAGCTCACAAGGGGAGAACACTGAAGCTTTCTTT

clone_size: .
v_call: TRBV14
d_call: .
j_call: TRBJ1-4
cdr3_aa: CASSLDSGEKLFF
cdr3_nt: TGTGCCAGCAGCCTGGACAGCGGGGAAAAACTGTTTTTT

clone_size: once
v_call: TRBV19
d_call: TRBD1
j_call: TRBJ2-7
cdr3_aa: CASSSRDRDEQYF
cdr3_nt: TGTGCCAGTAGCTCTCGGGACAGGGACGAGCAGTACTTC